This TCR beta chain was identified in a study of cytomegalovirus exposure and HLA in healthy donors. Study as a whole: The 120 validation repertoires, a later analysis reported, used the same platform as the 550 to 700 repertoires from the first cohort.

The germline CDR1 and CDR2 sequences are MNHNS and SASEGT. The CDR3 extends over 12 amino acids. On this clone itself: As yet, its antigen is unknown. At one end, the junction sequence differs from germline, possibly due to a read error.

General observations from the study: According to the study, 180 or so TCR beta chains were cytomegalovirus-associated. In vitro, a few CMV-associated chains proved specific for CMV antigens.

Sequenced by immunoSEQ multiplex PCR; TCRdb stores in-frame clones only, minus some. Here the sample spans under 130,000 clones, 85% to 90% being singletons. Input material: PBMCs. V gene TRBV6-1 combines with J gene TRBJ1-1; weak D call: TRBD1 (6 bases). This clonotype was obtained from a woman under 30 in good health and CMV-seropositive. CDR3 loop: CASSDQQGEGFF. For the CDR3, the DNA is TGTGCCAGCAGTGACCAACAGGGAGAAGGTTTCTTT.